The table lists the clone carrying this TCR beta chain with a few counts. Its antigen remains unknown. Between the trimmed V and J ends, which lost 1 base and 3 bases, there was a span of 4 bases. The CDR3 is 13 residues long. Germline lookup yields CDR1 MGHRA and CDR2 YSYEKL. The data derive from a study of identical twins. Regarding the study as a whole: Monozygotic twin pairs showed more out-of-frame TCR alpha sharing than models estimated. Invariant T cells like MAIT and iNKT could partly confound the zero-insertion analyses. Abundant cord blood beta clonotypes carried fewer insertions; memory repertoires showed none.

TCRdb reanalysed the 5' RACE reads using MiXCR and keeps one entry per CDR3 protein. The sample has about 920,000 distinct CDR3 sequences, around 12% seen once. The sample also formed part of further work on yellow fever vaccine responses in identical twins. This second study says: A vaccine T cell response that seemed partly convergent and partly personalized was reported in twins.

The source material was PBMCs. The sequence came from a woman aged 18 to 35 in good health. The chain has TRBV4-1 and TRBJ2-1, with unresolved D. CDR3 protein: CASSQVFYNEQFF. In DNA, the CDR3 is TGCGCCAGCAGCCAAGTGTTCTACAATGAGCAGTTCTTC.